This T cell receptor beta chain came from a study of cytomegalovirus exposure and HLA in healthy donors. The germline gives CDR1 SGHDT, CDR2 YYEEEE. Between the trimmed V and J ends, which lost 6 bases and 7 bases, there was a span of 19 bases. The CDR3 extends over 14 amino acids. Study findings and constraints: A likely sequencing artifact accounted for one observed cluster of highly shared sequence variants. Previously analyzed data showed that most TCR beta V segments were productive at a frequency of about 90% or about 30%. A later analysis showed TCR association rates differing by HLA locus, peaking at DRB1 and lowest at HLA-C.

PCR amplification relied on 60 Vbeta primers (plus 13 Jbeta primers). Only in-frame clones appear in the TCRdb table, and some are missing; sequencing was by immunoSEQ multiplex PCR. The sample records around 170,000 clones, approximately 84% being singletons. Worth noting for this clone: The antigen remains undetermined.

The clonotype comes from a man aged 50-60 years in good health and CMV-seronegative. Material for sequencing was PBMCs. The chain is built from TRBV5-6 and TRBJ1-2; possible D gene TRBD1, 5 bases. CDR3 DNA sequence: TGTGCCAGCACCCAAGATTCGGGGGTGGGTGGCTACACCTTC. This encodes CASTQDSGVGGYTF.